This entry describes one TCR beta chain. Its target is not known. This sample is part of a study of cytomegalovirus exposure and HLA in healthy donors. Study-level background: The Caucasian-associated ancestry cluster contained 65% to 85% of the roughly 400 genotyped donors.

Study-level points and caveats: Analyses of presence and absence presupposed an approximately uniform sequencing depth across donors. Earlier findings revealed that most TCR beta V segments proved productive either about 87% or about 30% of the time.

In the PCR, 60 Vbeta and 13 Jbeta primers were used. Sequencing was performed with immunoSEQ multiplex PCR; in TCRdb, only in-frame clones are kept and a portion is missing. The table lists about 190,000 clones, nearly 80% of them singletons, with around 6% in the top ten. V was clipped by 4 bases and J by 3 bases, with 13 bases between them. The germline V gene has CDR1 KGHSY and CDR2 FQNENV. The CDR3 is made up of 14 amino acids. The chain joins TRBV16 to TRBJ2-7; D gene uncertain. This TCR derives from a woman aged 25 to 39 in good health and CMV-seropositive. Sequenced sample: PBMCs. CDR3 sequence: CASSPPENLYEQYF. The CDR3 DNA reads as TGTGCCAGCAGCCCACCCGAGAACCTCTACGAGCAGTACTTC.